What follows is one T cell receptor beta chain and its context. Germline is not matched at one junction end, which may reflect a read error. This specimen belongs to a study of STAT5B mutations in CD4+ large granular lymphocyte leukemia. The table came from immunoSEQ multiplex PCR; TCRdb's copy has only in-frame clones and leaves some out. In the table there are 20,000 to 25,000 clones, over 70% of which are singletons. The CDR3 has 13 amino acids. The germline gives CDR1 SSHAT, CDR2 FNYEAQ (reference sequence). The rearrangement joins TRBV7-7 to TRBJ2-2; no firm D call. This receptor was obtained from a human donor in good health. Sequenced: CD4+ T cells from blood buffy coats. The DNA for the CDR3 is TGTGCTAGCAGCCCCCTGTTCTCCGGGGAGCTGTTTTTT. Amino acids: CASSPLFSGELFF. Full variable domain (remainder filled in from reference TRBV7-7 and TRBJ2-2): GAGVSQSPRYKVTKRGQDVTLRCDPISSHATLYWYQQALGQGPEFLTYFNYEAQPDKSGLPSDRFSAERPEGSISTLTIQRTEQRDSAMYRCASSPLFSGELFFGEGSRLTVL.